This T cell receptor (beta chain) stems from a study of shared clonotypes between healthy human individuals. The authors ran unsorted PBMC replicate PCRs on about 310 ng DNA, 30,000 or so T cell genomes. TCRdb's copy holds only in-frame clones and misses some; the assay was immunoSEQ multiplex PCR. The data show approximately 500,000 clones, roughly 80% seen once. On this clone: Its antigen is as yet unknown.

Unsorted samples, those not sorted, used roughly 87 million PBMCs for genomic DNA. Study-wide results and caveats: Only a few donors were included, so the genetic and exposure-history diversity represented was limited.

The sequence came from a woman aged 40 to 50 in good health. Some clones in this sample may be carry-over from other donors' samples. Sequencing was performed on PBMCs.

DNA of the CDR3: TGCGCCAGCAGTGACTCTAGCGGAGACATGCCCATCGAGCAGTACTTC. Protein product: CASSDSSGDMPIEQYF. This sequence joins TRBV10-1 and TRBJ2-7, with 7 bases matching TRBD2. The CDR3 has 16 residues. Germline V gene sequence: CDR1 WNHNN, CDR2 SYGVQD (reference sequence). Losses at the gene ends were 3 bases for V and 6 bases for J; bases not matched to a gene: 14.